Listed below are T cell receptor beta chains from one sample, sequenced in a study of T cell responses to AZD1222 COVID-19 vaccine. The data were produced by immunoSEQ multiplex PCR, yet TCRdb's version contains in-frame clones alone and is incomplete. The sample comprises 95,000 to 150,000 clones, around 84% of which are singletons, and about 7.4% rests with the top ten. Source: peripheral blood, taken on day 0 of AZD1222 vaccination. These receptors were taken from an adult in good health. Both conserved end residues are part of each CDR3. D genes are given only for firm matches. Size tells how often a clone was seen (once, few, many) or the class of an expanded clone, and some rows leave it out.

>14|TRBV29-1|TRBJ2-7|-|-
CSVEGGGGSYEQYF
TGCAGCGTTGAAGGGGGAGGGGGTAGCTACGAGCAGTACTTC
>15|TRBV23-1|TRBJ2-7|-|TRBD1
CASISRTGHTGEQYF
TGCGCCAGCATCTCCAGGACAGGCCATACGGGCGAGCAGTACTTC
>11|TRBV20-1|TRBJ2-3|few|-
CSASPPGTQYF
TGCAGTGCTAGTCCGCCCGGCACGCAGTATTTT
>14|TRBV11-2|TRBJ2-1|-|TRBD1
CASSLSPQGDEQFF
TGTGCCAGCAGCTTATCCCCGCAGGGGGATGAGCAGTTCTTC
>16|TRBV18|TRBJ1-4|-|TRBD1
CASSPPKGQEGEKLFF
TGTGCCAGCTCACCACCGAAGGGACAGGAGGGAGAAAAACTGTTTTTT
>12|TRBV7-9|TRBJ2-7|few|-
CASSSELNEQYF
TGTGCCAGCAGCTCGGAACTGAATGAGCAGTACTTC
>17|TRBV5-8|TRBJ1-4|-|TRBD1
CASSSLPPTGGGEKLFF
TGTGCCAGCAGCTCCCTACCTCCGACAGGGGGTGGCGAAAAACTGTTTTTT
>15|TRBV10-3|TRBJ1-5|-|-
CAISESGGSNQPQHF
TGTGCCATCAGTGAGTCGGGGGGGAGCAATCAGCCCCAGCATTTT
>14|TRBV7-2|TRBJ2-3|-|-
CASRVGLPTDTQYF
TGTGCCAGCAGGGTTGGGTTGCCCACAGATACGCAGTATTTT
>14|TRBV7-9|TRBJ1-2|-|TRBD1
CASSLLPQGQGYTF
TGTGCCAGCAGCTTACTGCCACAGGGGCAGGGCTACACCTTC
>15|TRBV7-9|TRBJ1-1|-|TRBD1
CASSSHRGKNTEAFF
TGTGCCAGCAGCTCCCACAGGGGCAAGAACACTGAAGCTTTCTTT
>14|TRBV5-1|TRBJ2-5|-|-
CASSLAQVQETQYF
TGCGCCAGCAGCTTGGCGCAGGTACAAGAGACCCAGTACTTC
>15|TRBV7-2|TRBJ2-7|-|-
CASSLEGTPTYEQYF
TGTGCCAGCAGCTTAGAGGGCACCCCTACCTACGAGCAGTACTTC
>16|TRBV5-1|TRBJ1-6|-|-
CASRTTGSSYNSPLHF
TGCGCCAGCAGAACAACGGGGAGCTCCTATAATTCACCCCTCCACTTT
>16|TRBV5-1|TRBJ2-2|-|TRBD2
CASSLVAGGPTGELFF
TGCGCCAGCAGCTTGGTAGCGGGGGGGCCCACCGGGGAGCTGTTTTTT
>13|TRBV5-8|TRBJ1-1|-|-
CASSLGGPTEAFF
TGTGCCAGCAGCTTGGGCGGACCGACTGAAGCTTTCTTT
>13|TRBV6-5|TRBJ1-2|-|-
CASSPGRRYGYTF
TGTGCCAGCAGTCCAGGACGGCGCTATGGCTACACCTTC
>18|TRBV7-8|TRBJ1-3|-|-
CASSLGATGGSSGNTIYF
TGTGCCAGCAGCTTAGGGGCCACGGGGGGCTCCTCTGGAAACACCATATATTTT
>17|TRBV10-3|TRBJ2-1|-|-
CAISDRGAGRTYNEQFF
TGTGCCATCAGTGATCGTGGGGCGGGTAGGACCTACAATGAGCAGTTCTTC
>14|TRBV2|TRBJ1-2|once|TRBD1
CASSVLQGTFHYTF
TGTGCCAGCAGTGTACTACAGGGGACTTTTCACTACACCTTC
>15|TRBV5-1|TRBJ1-1|-|-
CASSAPGRLNTEAFF
TGCGCCAGCAGCGCCCCGGGACGGTTGAACACTGAAGCTTTCTTT
>15|TRBV5-1|TRBJ2-3|-|TRBD2
CASSLASGATDTQYF
TGCGCCAGCAGCTTGGCCAGCGGGGCCACAGATACGCAGTATTTT
>16|TRBV6-4|TRBJ2-3|-|-
CASSDEAGAFTDTQYF
TGTGCCAGCAGTGACGAGGCGGGGGCCTTCACAGATACGCAGTATTTT
>16|TRBV5-1|TRBJ2-2|-|TRBD2
CASSPLPGRERGELFF
TGCGCCAGCAGCCCGCTGCCGGGGAGGGAACGCGGGGAGCTGTTTTTT
>15|TRBV14|TRBJ1-3|-|-
CASSQWGTSGNTIYF
TGTGCCAGCAGCCAATGGGGGACTTCTGGGAACACCATATATTTT
>14|TRBV5-1|TRBJ2-7|few|-
CASSLGQDVYEQYF
TGCGCCAGCAGCTTGGGACAGGATGTGTATGAGCAGTACTTC
>14|TRBV3-1/TRBV3-2|TRBJ2-7|-|-
CASSPLSGTYEQYF
TGTGCCAGCAGCCCCCTGAGCGGCACTTACGAGCAGTACTTC
>13|TRBV5-6|TRBJ2-7|-|TRBD1
CASSLVTGSEQYF
TGTGCCAGCAGCTTGGTGACAGGGAGCGAGCAGTACTTC
>15|TRBV10-3|TRBJ2-1|-|TRBD1
CAISDRDRGQNEQFF
TGTGCCATCAGTGATAGGGACAGGGGGCAAAATGAGCAGTTCTTC
>15|TRBV15|TRBJ1-2|-|TRBD1
CATSRDQGQGGGYTF
TGTGCCACCAGCAGAGATCAGGGACAGGGCGGCGGCTACACCTTC
>14|TRBV6-5|TRBJ2-7|-|TRBD1
CASSFGQGTGEQYF
TGTGCCAGCAGTTTTGGACAGGGGACCGGCGAGCAGTACTTC
>16|TRBV19|TRBJ1-5|-|TRBD1
CASRLREGAQGQPQHF
TGTGCCAGCAGACTCAGGGAGGGGGCACAAGGTCAGCCCCAGCATTTT
>13|TRBV7-3|TRBJ2-5|-|TRBD2
CASSLREGETQYF
TGTGCCAGCAGCCTTCGGGAGGGAGAGACCCAGTACTTC
>12|TRBV30|TRBJ1-1|-|-
CAWSGQDTEAFF
TGTGCCTGGAGTGGACAGGACACTGAAGCTTTCTTT
>17|TRBV27|TRBJ2-7|-|-
CASSLYQTGRRSTEQYF
TGTGCCAGCAGTTTATACCAGACAGGACGTAGGTCGACCGAGCAGTACTTC
>11|TRBV29-1|TRBJ2-1|-|-
CSVEFYNEQFF
TGCAGCGTTGAGTTCTACAATGAGCAGTTCTTC
>15|TRBV4-1|TRBJ1-5|-|-
CASSQDSTGNQPQHF
TGCGCCAGCAGCCAAGATAGTACGGGAAATCAGCCCCAGCATTTT
>14|TRBV7-2|TRBJ2-7|-|TRBD1
CASRADRERGEQYF
TGTGCCAGCAGGGCTGACAGGGAAAGAGGAGAGCAGTACTTC
>15|TRBV7-2|TRBJ2-7|-|TRBD1
CASSSGTGGIYEQYF
TGTGCCAGCAGCTCAGGGACAGGGGGCATATACGAGCAGTACTTC
>15|TRBV21-1|TRBJ2-1|-|-
CASSKLAGGPYEQFF
TGTGCCAGCAGCAAACTAGCGGGAGGGCCCTATGAGCAGTTCTTC
>13|TRBV28|TRBJ1-4|-|TRBD1
CASRGQANEKLFF
TGTGCCAGCAGGGGACAGGCTAATGAAAAACTGTTTTTT
>13|TRBV12-3/TRBV12-4|TRBJ1-4|-|-
CASNSQEGEKLFF
TGTGCCAGCAATTCGCAGGAGGGTGAAAAACTGTTTTTT
>15|TRBV18|TRBJ1-4|few|TRBD1
CASSPIRDSNEKLFF
TGTGCCAGCTCACCAATAAGGGACAGTAATGAAAAACTGTTTTTT
>15|TRBV5-4|TRBJ1-2|-|TRBD1
CASSPGTGGTYGYTF
TGTGCCAGCAGTCCCGGGACAGGGGGCACCTATGGCTACACCTTC
>14|TRBV28|TRBJ2-3|-|-
CASSGAGSTDTQYF
TGTGCCAGCAGTGGAGCGGGTAGCACAGATACGCAGTATTTT
>16|TRBV18|TRBJ2-3|few|TRBD1
CASSRWTGESTDTQYF
TGTGCCAGCTCGCGATGGACAGGGGAAAGCACAGATACGCAGTATTTT
>15|TRBV6-5|TRBJ1-2|-|-
CASTPFGRGSYGYTF
TGTGCCTCCACACCCTTCGGGAGAGGGTCTTATGGCTACACCTTC
>13|TRBV10-3|TRBJ1-2|-|-
CAISESWGDGYTF
TGTGCCATCAGTGAGTCCTGGGGGGATGGCTACACCTTC
>16|TRBV7-9|TRBJ2-7|-|TRBD2
CASSLVSAGGHYEQYF
TGTGCCAGCAGCTTAGTTTCTGCGGGGGGGCACTACGAGCAGTACTTC
>15|TRBV7-9|TRBJ2-3|-|-
CASSLGRDTTDTQYF
TGTGCCAGCAGCTTAGGACGGGATACCACAGATACGCAGTATTTT
>13|TRBV3-1/TRBV3-2|TRBJ1-2|-|TRBD1
CASSLPGQNGYTF
TGTGCCAGCAGCCTCCCGGGACAGAATGGCTACACCTTC
>14|TRBV27|TRBJ1-5|once|TRBD1
CASSHRGLNQPQHF
TGTGCCAGCAGCCACAGGGGCCTCAATCAGCCCCAGCATTTT
>14|TRBV6-5|TRBJ2-1|-|-
CASTEWGAYNEQFF
TGTGCCAGCACGGAATGGGGGGCTTACAATGAGCAGTTCTTC
>14|TRBV7-2|TRBJ2-7|once|-
CASSEPGAPYEQYF
TGTGCCAGCAGCGAGCCGGGAGCCCCCTACGAGCAGTACTTC
>15|TRBV5-1|TRBJ2-3|-|-
CASSLEGQPTDTQYF
TGCGCCAGCAGCTTGGAAGGGCAGCCCACAGATACGCAGTATTTT
>14|TRBV7-7|TRBJ1-4|-|TRBD1
CASSPGQGNEKLFF
TGTGCCAGCAGCCCGGGACAGGGGAACGAAAAACTGTTTTTT
>13|TRBV5-1|TRBJ1-2|-|-
CASSLAAPYGYTF
TGCGCCAGCAGCTTGGCGGCTCCCTATGGCTACACCTTC
>14|TRBV24-1|TRBJ2-7|few|-
CATSDWGATYEQYF
TGTGCCACCAGTGATTGGGGGGCTACCTACGAGCAGTACTTC
>15|TRBV4-3|TRBJ1-5|once|TRBD1
CASSQGQGSNQPQHF
TGCGCCAGCAGCCAAGGACAGGGGAGCAATCAGCCCCAGCATTTT
>13|TRBV5-6|TRBJ2-7|-|-
CASSLVGPYEQYF
TGTGCCAGCAGCTTGGTCGGGCCCTACGAGCAGTACTTC